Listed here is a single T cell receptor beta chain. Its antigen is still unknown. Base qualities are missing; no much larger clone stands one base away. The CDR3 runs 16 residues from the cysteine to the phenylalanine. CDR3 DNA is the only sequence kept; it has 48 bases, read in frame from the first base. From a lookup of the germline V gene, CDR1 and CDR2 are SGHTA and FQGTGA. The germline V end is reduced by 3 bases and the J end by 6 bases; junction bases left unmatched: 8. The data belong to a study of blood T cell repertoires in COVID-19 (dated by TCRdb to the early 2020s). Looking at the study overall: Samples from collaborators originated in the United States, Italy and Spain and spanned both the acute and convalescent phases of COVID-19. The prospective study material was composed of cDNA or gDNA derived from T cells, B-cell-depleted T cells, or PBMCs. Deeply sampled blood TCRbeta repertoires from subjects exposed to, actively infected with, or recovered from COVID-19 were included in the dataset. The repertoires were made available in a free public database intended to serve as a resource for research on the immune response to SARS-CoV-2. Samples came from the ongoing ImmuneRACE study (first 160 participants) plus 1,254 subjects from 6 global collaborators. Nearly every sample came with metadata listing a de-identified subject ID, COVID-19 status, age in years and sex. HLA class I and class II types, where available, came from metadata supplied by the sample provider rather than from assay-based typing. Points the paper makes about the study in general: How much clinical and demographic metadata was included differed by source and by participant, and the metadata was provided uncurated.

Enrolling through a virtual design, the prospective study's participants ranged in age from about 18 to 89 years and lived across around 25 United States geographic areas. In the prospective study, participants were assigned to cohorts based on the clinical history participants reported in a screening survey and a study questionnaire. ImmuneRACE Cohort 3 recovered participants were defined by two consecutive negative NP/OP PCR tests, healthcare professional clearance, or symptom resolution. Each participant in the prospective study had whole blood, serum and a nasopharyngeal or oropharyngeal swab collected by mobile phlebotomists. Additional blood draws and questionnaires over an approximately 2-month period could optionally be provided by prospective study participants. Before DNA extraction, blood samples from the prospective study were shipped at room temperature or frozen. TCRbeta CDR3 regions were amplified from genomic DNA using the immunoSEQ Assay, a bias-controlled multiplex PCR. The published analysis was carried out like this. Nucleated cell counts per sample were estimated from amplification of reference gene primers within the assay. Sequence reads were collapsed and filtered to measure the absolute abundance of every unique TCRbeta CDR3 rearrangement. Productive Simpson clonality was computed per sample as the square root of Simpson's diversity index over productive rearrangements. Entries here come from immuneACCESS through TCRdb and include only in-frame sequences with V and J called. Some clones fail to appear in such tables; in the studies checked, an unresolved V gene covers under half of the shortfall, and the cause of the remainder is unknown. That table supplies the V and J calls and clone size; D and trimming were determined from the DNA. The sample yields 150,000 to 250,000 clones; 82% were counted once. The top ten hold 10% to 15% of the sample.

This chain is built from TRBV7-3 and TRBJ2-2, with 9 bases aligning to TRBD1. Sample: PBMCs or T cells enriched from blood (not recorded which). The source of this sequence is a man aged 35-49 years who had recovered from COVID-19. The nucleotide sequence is TGTGCCAGCAGCTTGGCACCGGGACAGGGTTCCGGGGAGCTGTTTTTT. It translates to CASSLAPGQGSGELFF.